Below are 13 T cell receptor beta chains sequenced from a single sample in a study of blood T cell repertoires in COVID-19. The assay was immunoSEQ multiplex PCR, and TCRdb's table has in-frame clones only and misses some. The sample includes 90,000 to 100,000 clones, about 84% seen only once; the top ten take around 10%. Sequences were obtained from peripheral blood. The receptors were gathered from a woman older than 75 with acute or convalescent COVID-19.

J is TRBJ2-6 and V is TRBV2; TRBD2 agrees at 7 bases. CDR3 size: 15 residues. Germline assignment: CDR1 SNHLY and CDR2 FYNNEI. Trimming cost V 7 bases and J 0 bases; bases outside gene matches: 3. CDR3: CASTRGSSGANVLTF. Written as DNA, the CDR3 is TGTGCCAGCACGCGGGGGAGCTCTGGGGCCAACGTCCTGACTTTC.

This clone was seen more than once but under ten times. This chain joins TRBV27 and TRBJ1-2; 8 bases are shared with TRBD1. Germline CDR1 and CDR2: MNHEY and SMNVEV (reference sequence). Trimming removed 3 bases from V and 6 bases from J; junction bases left unmatched: 3. The CDR3 runs to 13 residues. CDR3: CASSFDRGDGYTF. DNA of the CDR3: TGTGCCAGCAGTTTCGACAGGGGAGATGGCTACACCTTC.

This clone was counted a few times. The chain joins TRBV19 to TRBJ1-1; 12 positions match TRBD1. The germline V gene encodes CDR1 LNHDA and CDR2 SQIVND (reference sequence). This CDR3 is 17 amino acids long. With V trimmed by 7 bases and J by 1 base, 10 bases remained unmatched. This CDR3 is CASKLRDRGLPNTEAFF. CDR3 bases: TGTGCCAGTAAACTCCGGGACAGGGGGCTCCCGAACACTGAAGCTTTCTTT.

J is TRBJ1-2 and V is TRBV19; 9 nucleotides match TRBD1. The V gene's germline CDR1 is LNHDA and CDR2 SQIVND (reference sequence). The ends lost 7 bases at V and 8 bases at J; junction bases unmatched: 5. CDR3 size: 12 residues. The CDR3 DNA reads as TGTGCCAGTACCGGACAGGGGAGAGGCTACACCTTC. Protein product: CASTGQGRGYTF.

The chain recombines TRBV6-5 with TRBJ1-3; 8 nucleotides agree with TRBD1. Trimming cost V 2 bases and J 8 bases; bases outside gene matches: 8. The CDR3 is made up of 15 amino acids. Germline CDR1 reads MNHEY; CDR2 reads SVGAGI. CDR3: CASSYGQGAMDTIYF. CDR3 sequence (DNA): TGTGCCAGCAGTTACGGGCAGGGGGCTATGGACACCATATATTTT.

This sequence joins TRBV25-1 and TRBJ2-5; D is undetermined. Trimming pared 2 bases from V and 5 bases from J, leaving 9 bases between. The CDR3 is 13 amino acids. Germline V lookup: CDR1 MGHDK, CDR2 SYGVNS. CDR3 in amino acids: CASSETVGETQYF. DNA of the CDR3: TGTGCCAGCAGTGAAACGGTCGGGGAGACCCAGTACTTC.

The chain joins TRBV28 to TRBJ1-5, with D possibly TRBD1 on 5 matching bases. CDR1 MDHEN and CDR2 SYDVKM come from the germline V gene. This CDR3 comprises 12 residues. Trimming stripped 10 bases from V and 3 bases from J, with 10 bases between. As DNA, the CDR3 is TGTGCCACCACGGGGGTCAATCAGCCCCAGCATTTT. This sequence encodes CATTGVNQPQHF.

The J gene is TRBJ1-5, the V gene TRBV15; D is uncertain. V gave up 1 base and J gave up 4 bases, with 5 bases separating them. This CDR3 is 13 amino acids long. Germline loops: CDR1 LNHNV, CDR2 YYDKDF (reference sequence). The CDR3 region is CATSRVVNQPQHF. The CDR3 nucleotides are TGTGCCACCAGCAGAGTAGTAAATCAGCCCCAGCATTTT.

The chain carries TRBV7-8 and TRBJ1-5; TRBD1 agrees at 9 bases. The ends lost 3 bases at V and 2 bases at J; junction bases unmatched: 11. The CDR3 has 18 amino acids. In germline, CDR1 is SGHVS, CDR2 FQNEAQ. This chain's CDR3 is CASSLGPRDREGNQPQHF. The CDR3 nucleotides read TGTGCCAGCAGCTTGGGCCCCCGGGACAGGGAGGGCAATCAGCCCCAGCATTTT.

This clone turned up a few times. This chain joins TRBV29-1 and TRBJ1-1, with a possible D match to TRBD1 (5 bases). Germline V lookup: CDR1 SQVTM, CDR2 ANQGSEA. The CDR3 totals 12 residues. Trimming stripped 5 bases from V and 2 bases from J, with 9 bases between. As DNA, the CDR3 is TGCAGCGTTAAACAGGCAAACACTGAAGCTTTCTTT. Protein: CSVKQANTEAFF.

The chain recombines TRBV6-2 or TRBV6-3 with TRBJ2-5; TRBD1 is a possible D gene (5 bases). The CDR3 runs 14 residues. Germline CDR1 is MNHEY and CDR2 is SVGEGT. Trimming left V 5 bases short and J 4 bases short, with 14 bases between. The CDR3: CASSLVGGAETQYF. Written as DNA, the CDR3 is TGTGCCAGCAGTCTTGTAGGTGGGGCAGAGACCCAGTACTTC.

The chain joins TRBV2 to TRBJ2-2; 9 bases match TRBD2. The CDR3 loop spans 15 amino acids. Germline lookup yields CDR1 SNHLY and CDR2 FYNNEI. J lost 2 bases, V lost 7 bases, and 5 bases had no gene match. The CDR3 nucleotides are TGTGCCAGCAACCAAGCGGGGGGCAACACCGGGGAGCTGTTTTTT. This translates into CASNQAGGNTGELFF.

The genes are TRBV7-2 and TRBJ2-1, with TRBD2 as a possible D gene (6 bases). Germline CDR1 is SGHTA and CDR2 is FQGNSA. V dropped 9 bases and J dropped 7 bases, with 19 bases sitting between them. This CDR3 is 14 amino acids long. For the CDR3, the DNA is TGTGCCAGATTGGGAGGTCCGTTCGGTAATGAGCAGTTCTTC. It translates to CARLGGPFGNEQFF.